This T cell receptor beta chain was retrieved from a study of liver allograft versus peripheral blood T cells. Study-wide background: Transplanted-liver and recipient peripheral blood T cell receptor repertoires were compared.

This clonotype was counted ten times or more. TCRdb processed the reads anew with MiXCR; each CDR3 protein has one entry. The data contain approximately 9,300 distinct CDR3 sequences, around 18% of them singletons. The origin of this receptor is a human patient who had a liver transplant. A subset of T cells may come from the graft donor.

The CDR3 bases are TGTGCCAGCAGCCCTGACAGGGGAGGACAGCCCCAGCATTTT. Translating it yields CASSPDRGGQPQHF. The rearrangement joins TRBV9 to TRBJ1-5; 8 positions agree with TRBD1. Germline loops: CDR1 SGDLS, CDR2 YYNGEE. The junction had 7 bases not matched to a gene; V was cut back by 4 bases and J by 7 bases. The CDR3 is 14 amino acids.